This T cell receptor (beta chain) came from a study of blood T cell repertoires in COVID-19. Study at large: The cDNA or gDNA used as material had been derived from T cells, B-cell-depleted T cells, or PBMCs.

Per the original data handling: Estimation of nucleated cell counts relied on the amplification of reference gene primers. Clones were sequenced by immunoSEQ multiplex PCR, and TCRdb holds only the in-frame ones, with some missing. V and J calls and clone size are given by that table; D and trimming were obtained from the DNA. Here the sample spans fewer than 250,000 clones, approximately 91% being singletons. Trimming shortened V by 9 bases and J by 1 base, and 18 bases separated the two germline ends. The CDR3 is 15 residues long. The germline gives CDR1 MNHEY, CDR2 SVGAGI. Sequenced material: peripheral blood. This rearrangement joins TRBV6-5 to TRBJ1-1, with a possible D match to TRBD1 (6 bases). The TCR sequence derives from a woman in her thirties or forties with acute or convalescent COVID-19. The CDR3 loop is CASRGGKQGNTEAFF. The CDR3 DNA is TGTGCCAGTAGGGGGGGCAAACAAGGGAACACTGAAGCTTTCTTT.